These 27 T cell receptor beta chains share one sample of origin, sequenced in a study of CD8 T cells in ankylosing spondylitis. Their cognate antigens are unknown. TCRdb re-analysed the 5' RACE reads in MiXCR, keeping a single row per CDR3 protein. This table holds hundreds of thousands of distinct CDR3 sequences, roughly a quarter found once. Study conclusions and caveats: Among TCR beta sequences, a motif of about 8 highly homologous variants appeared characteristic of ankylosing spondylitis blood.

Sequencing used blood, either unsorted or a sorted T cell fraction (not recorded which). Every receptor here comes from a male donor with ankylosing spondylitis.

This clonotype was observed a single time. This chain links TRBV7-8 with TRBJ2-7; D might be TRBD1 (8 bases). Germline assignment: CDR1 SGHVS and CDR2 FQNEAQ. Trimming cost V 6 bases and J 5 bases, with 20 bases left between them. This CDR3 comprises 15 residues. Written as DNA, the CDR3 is TGTGCCAGCAGTCCTGGACAGGGAGGGTTCGACGAGCAGTACGTC. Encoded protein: CASSPGQGGFDEQYV.

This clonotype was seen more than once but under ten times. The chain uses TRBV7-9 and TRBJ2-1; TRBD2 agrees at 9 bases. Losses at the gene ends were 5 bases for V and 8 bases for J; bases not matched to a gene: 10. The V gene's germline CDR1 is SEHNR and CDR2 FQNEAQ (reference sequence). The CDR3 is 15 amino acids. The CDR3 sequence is CASSAFSGRDYEQFF. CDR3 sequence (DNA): TGTGCCAGCAGCGCCTTTAGCGGGAGAGACTATGAGCAGTTCTTC.

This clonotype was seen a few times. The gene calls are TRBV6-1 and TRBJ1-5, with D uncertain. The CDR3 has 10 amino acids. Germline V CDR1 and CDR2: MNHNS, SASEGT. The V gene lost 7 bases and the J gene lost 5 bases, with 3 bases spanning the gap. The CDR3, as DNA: TGTGCCAGCAACTATCAGCCCCAGCATTTT. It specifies CASNYQPQHF.

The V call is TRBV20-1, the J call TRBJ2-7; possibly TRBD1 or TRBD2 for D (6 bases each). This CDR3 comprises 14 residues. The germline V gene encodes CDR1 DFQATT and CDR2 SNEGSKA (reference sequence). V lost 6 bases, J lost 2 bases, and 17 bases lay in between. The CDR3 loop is CSAEKGEAPYEQYF. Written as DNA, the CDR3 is TGCAGTGCCGAGAAGGGGGAGGCTCCCTACGAGCAGTACTTC.

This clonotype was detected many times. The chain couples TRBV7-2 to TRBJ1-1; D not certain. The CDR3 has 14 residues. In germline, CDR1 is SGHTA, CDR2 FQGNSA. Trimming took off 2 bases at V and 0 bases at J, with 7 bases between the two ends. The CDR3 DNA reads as TGTGCCAGCAGCTTAAGAGGTATGAACACTGAAGCTTTCTTT. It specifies CASSLRGMNTEAFF. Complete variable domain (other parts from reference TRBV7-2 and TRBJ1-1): GAGVSQSPSNKVTEKGKDVELRCDPISGHTALYWYRQSLGQGLEFLIYFQGNSAPDKSGLPSDRFSAERTGGSVSTLTIQRTQQEDSAVYLCASSLRGMNTEAFFGQGTRLTVV.

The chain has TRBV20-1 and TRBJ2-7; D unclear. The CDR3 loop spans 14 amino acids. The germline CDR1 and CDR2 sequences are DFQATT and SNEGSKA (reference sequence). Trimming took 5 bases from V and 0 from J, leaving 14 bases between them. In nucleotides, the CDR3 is TGCAGTGCTGGTACGGACCCGATCTCCTACGAGCAGTACTTC. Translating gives CSAGTDPISYEQYF.

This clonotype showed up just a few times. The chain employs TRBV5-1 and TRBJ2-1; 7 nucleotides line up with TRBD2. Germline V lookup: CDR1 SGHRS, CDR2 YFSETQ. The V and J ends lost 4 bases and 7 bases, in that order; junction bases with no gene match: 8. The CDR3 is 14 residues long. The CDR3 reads CASSLRSSGNEQFF. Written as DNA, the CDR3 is TGCGCCAGCAGCCTGAGGTCTAGCGGTAATGAGCAGTTCTTC.

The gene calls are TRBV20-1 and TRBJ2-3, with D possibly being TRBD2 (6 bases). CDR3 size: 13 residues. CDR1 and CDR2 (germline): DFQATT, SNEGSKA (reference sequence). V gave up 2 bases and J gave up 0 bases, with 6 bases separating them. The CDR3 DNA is TGCAGTGCTAGACGGGGGAGCACAGATACGCAGTATTTT. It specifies CSARRGSTDTQYF.

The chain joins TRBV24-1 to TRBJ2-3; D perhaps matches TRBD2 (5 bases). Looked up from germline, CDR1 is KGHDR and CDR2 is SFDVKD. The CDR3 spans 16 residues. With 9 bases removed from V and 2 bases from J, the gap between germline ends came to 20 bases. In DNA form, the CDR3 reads TGTGCCACCGCAGGAGCTTCGGGATCGGTCACAGATACGCAGTATTTT. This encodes CATAGASGSVTDTQYF.

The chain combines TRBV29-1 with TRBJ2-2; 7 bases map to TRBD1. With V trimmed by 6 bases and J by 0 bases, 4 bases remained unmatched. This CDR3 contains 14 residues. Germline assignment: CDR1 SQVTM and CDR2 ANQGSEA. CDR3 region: CSVDDRANTGELFF. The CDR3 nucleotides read TGCAGCGTAGATGACAGGGCGAACACCGGGGAGCTGTTTTTT.

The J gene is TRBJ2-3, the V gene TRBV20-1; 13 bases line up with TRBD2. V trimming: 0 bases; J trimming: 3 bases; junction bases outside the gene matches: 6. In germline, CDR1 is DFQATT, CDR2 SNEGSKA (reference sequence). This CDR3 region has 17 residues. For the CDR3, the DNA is TGCAGTGCTAGAGATCGGCGGACTAGCGGGAGAACAGATACGCAGTATTTT. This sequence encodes CSARDRRTSGRTDTQYF.

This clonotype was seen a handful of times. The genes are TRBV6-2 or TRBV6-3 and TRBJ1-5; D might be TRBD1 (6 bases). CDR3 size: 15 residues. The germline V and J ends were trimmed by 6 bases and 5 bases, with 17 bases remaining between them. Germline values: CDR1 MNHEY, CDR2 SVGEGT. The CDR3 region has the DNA TGTGCCAGCAGGGATGGGGGCAGGGTCCATCAGCCCCAGCATTTT. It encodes CASRDGGRVHQPQHF.

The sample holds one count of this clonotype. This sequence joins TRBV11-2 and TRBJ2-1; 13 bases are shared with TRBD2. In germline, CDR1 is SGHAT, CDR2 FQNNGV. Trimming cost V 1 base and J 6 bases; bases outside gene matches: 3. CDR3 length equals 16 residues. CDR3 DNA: TGTGCCAGCAGCTTAGTTGGGACTAGCGGGATCAATGAGCAGTTCTTC. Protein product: CASSLVGTSGINEQFF.

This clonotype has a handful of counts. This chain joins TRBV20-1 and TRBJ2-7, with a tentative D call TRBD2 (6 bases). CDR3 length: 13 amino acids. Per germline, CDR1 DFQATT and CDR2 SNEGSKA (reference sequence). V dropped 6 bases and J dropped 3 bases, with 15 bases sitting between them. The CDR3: CSAAGRADYEQYF. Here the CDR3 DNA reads TGCAGTGCCGCGGGACGGGCGGACTACGAGCAGTACTTC.

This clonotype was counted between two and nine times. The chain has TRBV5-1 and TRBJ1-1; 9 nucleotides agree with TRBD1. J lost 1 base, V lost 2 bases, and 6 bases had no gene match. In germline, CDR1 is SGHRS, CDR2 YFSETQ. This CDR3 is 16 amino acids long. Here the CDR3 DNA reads TGCGCCAGCAGCTTATCCGGGACAGGGAGGAACACTGAAGCTTTCTTT. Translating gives CASSLSGTGRNTEAFF.

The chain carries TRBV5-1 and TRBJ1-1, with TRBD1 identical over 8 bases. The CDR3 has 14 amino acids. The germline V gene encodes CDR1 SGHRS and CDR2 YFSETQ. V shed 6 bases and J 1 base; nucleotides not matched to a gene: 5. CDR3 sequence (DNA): TGCGCCAGCAACCCGGGACAGGAGAACACTGAAGCTTTCTTT. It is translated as CASNPGQENTEAFF.

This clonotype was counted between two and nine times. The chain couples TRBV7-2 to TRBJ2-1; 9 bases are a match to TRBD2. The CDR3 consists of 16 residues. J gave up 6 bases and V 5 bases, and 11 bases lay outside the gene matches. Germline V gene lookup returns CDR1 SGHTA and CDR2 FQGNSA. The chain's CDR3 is CASSHSSGRFANEQFF. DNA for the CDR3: TGTGCCAGCAGCCACTCAAGCGGGAGGTTCGCCAATGAGCAGTTCTTC.

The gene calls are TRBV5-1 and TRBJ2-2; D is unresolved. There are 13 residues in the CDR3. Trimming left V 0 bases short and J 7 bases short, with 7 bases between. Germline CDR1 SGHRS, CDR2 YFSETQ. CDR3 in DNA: TGCGCCAGCAGCTTGGATGTGGGCGGGGAGCTGTTTTTT. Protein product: CASSLDVGGELFF.

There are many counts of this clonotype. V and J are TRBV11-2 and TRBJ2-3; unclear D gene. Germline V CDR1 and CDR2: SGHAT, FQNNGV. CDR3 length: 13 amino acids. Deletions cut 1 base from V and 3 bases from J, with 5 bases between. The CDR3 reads CASSLALTDTQYF. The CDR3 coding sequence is TGTGCCAGCAGCTTAGCCCTTACAGATACGCAGTATTTT.

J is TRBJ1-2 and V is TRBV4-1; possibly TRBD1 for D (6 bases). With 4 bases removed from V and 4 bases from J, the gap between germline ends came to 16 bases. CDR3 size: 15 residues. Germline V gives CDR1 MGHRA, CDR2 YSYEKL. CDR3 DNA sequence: TGCGCCAGCAGCCCTTTACAGGGTGACGGCTATGGCTACACCTTC. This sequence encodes CASSPLQGDGYGYTF.

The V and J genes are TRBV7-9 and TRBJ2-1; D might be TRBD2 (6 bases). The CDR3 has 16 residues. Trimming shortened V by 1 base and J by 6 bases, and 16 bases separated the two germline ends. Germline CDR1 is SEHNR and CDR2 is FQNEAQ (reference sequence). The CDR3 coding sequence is TGTGCCAGCAGCTTAGTGCGGGCAAGGGGAGGCAATGAGCAGTTCTTC. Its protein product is CASSLVRARGGNEQFF.

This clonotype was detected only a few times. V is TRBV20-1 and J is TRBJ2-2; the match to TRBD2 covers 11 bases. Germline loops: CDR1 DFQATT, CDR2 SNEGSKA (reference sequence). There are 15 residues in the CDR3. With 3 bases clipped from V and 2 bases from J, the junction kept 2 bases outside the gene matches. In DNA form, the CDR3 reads TGCAGTGCTAGCGGGACTAGCGGAAACACCGGGGAGCTGTTTTTT. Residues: CSASGTSGNTGELFF.

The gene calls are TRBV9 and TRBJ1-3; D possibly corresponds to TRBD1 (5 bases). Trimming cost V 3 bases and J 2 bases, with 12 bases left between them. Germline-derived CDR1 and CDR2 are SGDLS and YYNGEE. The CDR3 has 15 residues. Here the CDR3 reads CASSEFQGTGNTIYF. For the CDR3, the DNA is TGTGCCAGCAGCGAATTCCAGGGTACTGGAAACACCATATATTTT.

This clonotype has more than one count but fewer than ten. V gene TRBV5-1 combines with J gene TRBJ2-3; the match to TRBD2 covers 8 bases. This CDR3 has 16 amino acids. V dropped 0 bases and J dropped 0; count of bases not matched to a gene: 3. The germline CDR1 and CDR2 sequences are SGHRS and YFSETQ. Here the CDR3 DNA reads TGCGCCAGCAGCTTGGGGTCTAGCGGGAGCACAGATACGCAGTATTTT. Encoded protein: CASSLGSSGSTDTQYF.

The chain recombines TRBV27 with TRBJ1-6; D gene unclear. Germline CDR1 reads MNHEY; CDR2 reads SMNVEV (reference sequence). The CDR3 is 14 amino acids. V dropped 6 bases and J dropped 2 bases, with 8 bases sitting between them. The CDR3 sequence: CASSLSPYNSPLHF. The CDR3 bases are TGTGCCAGCAGCCTTTCCCCCTATAATTCACCCCTCCACTTT.

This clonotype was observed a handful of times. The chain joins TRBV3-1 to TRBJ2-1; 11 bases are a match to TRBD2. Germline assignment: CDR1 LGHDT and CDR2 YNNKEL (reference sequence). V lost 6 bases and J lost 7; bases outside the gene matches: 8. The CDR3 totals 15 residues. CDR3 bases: TGTGCCAGCAGTCAGACTAGCGGGACGGGAAATGAGCAGTTCTTC. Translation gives CASSQTSGTGNEQFF.

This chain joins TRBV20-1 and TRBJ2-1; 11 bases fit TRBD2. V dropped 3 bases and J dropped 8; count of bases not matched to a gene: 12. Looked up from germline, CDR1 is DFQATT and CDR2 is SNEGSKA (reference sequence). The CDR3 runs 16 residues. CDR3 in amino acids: CSASPIAGGFFDEQFF. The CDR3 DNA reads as TGCAGTGCTAGTCCTATAGCGGGAGGGTTTTTCGATGAGCAGTTCTTC.